This is a list of T cell receptor beta chains from one sample in a study of blood T cells in healthy people across ages. MiXCR, run by TCRdb on the 5' RACE reads, gives a single entry per CDR3 protein. The data hold roughly 680,000 distinct CDR3 sequences, with over 40% observed a single time. The sample was blood. The receptor set was obtained from a woman older than 75 in good health. The CDR3 runs from the conserved cysteine through the conserved F or W. A D gene is named only where the DNA matches it firmly. Size tells how often a clone was seen (once, few, many) or the class of an expanded clone, and some rows leave it out.

>TRBV7-2|NA|TRBJ2-6|NA
CASSSQAGANVLTF
TGTGCCAGCAGTTCTCAGGCTGGGGCCAACGTCCTGACTTTC
>TRBV20-1|NA|TRBJ1-1|NA
CSAHDRPGVNTEAFF
TGCAGTGCTCATGACAGACCGGGGGTGAACACTGAAGCTTTCTTT
>TRBV7-2|NA|TRBJ1-5|NA
CASSFLGANQPQHF
TGTGCCAGCAGCTTCCTGGGGGCGAATCAGCCCCAGCATTTT
>TRBV28|NA|TRBJ2-5|NA
CASSQSPAVQETQYF
TGTGCCAGCAGCCAATCCCCGGCGGTACAAGAGACCCAGTACTTC
>TRBV12-3/TRBV12-4|NA|TRBJ1-1|NA
CASRLGLADTEAFF
TGTGCCAGCAGGCTCGGATTAGCGGACACTGAAGCTTTCTTT
>TRBV27|NA|TRBJ1-6|NA
CAVPKRQGSNSPLHF
TGTGCCGTTCCGAAAAGGCAGGGGAGCAATTCACCCCTCCACTTT
>TRBV6-6|NA|TRBJ2-7|NA
CASSYSGPVAYEQYF
TGTGCCAGCAGTTACTCGGGACCGGTGGCCTACGAGCAGTACTTC
>TRBV12-3/TRBV12-4|many|TRBJ2-5|NA
CASSSPGVETQYF
TGTGCCAGCAGTTCCCCAGGGGTAGAGACCCAGTACTTC
>TRBV29-1|many|TRBJ2-1|NA
CSGPSSAFSYNEQFF
TGCAGCGGACCTTCTAGCGCCTTCTCCTACAATGAGCAGTTCTTC
>TRBV30|NA|TRBJ1-1|NA
CAWSKRYTEAFF
TGTGCCTGGAGTAAGCGGTACACTGAAGCTTTCTTT
>TRBV6-5|NA|TRBJ1-1|NA
CAGSCSNRGDTEAFF
TGTGCCGGCAGTTGCTCGAATCGTGGGGACACTGAGGCTTTCTTT
>TRBV6-5|NA|TRBJ1-1|NA
CASSSIQRNTEAFF
TGTGCCAGCAGTTCAATTCAAAGGAACACTGAAGCTTTCTTT
>TRBV5-1|many|TRBJ1-6|TRBD1
CASSLAGQSYSPLHF
TGCGCCAGCAGCTTGGCGGGACAGTCCTATTCACCCCTCCACTTT
>TRBV15|NA|TRBJ1-2|TRBD1
CATSRDRSTSGGYTF
TGTGCCACCAGCCGGGACAGGTCCACCTCGGGAGGCTACACCTTC
>TRBV3-1|many|TRBJ2-3|TRBD2
CASSPTSGRGDTQYF
TGTGCCAGCAGCCCCACTAGCGGGAGGGGCGATACGCAGTATTTT
>TRBV3-1|NA|TRBJ1-5|TRBD1
CASSQGAGQVQPQHF
TGTGCCAGCAGCCAAGGAGCGGGACAGGTTCAGCCCCAGCATTTT
>TRBV20-1|many|TRBJ2-5|NA
CSASEREETQYF
TGCAGTGCTAGCGAAAGGGAAGAGACCCAGTACTTC
>TRBV7-9|NA|TRBJ1-5|TRBD1
CASSLDGQGSEPQHF
TGTGCCAGCAGCTTAGACGGACAGGGGTCGGAGCCCCAGCATTTT
>TRBV6-6|NA|TRBJ2-2|NA
CASSPPVGTGELFF
TGTGCCAGCAGCCCCCCGGTCGGGACCGGGGAGCTGTTTTTT
>TRBV5-1|few|TRBJ2-1|TRBD1
CASSLAGTGGVHEQFF
TGCGCCAGCAGCTTGGCCGGGACAGGGGGCGTGCATGAGCAGTTCTTC
>TRBV15|NA|TRBJ1-5|NA
CATSRDLLGDQPQHF
TGTGCCACCAGCAGAGATCTCTTGGGAGATCAGCCCCAGCATTTT
>TRBV7-3|many|TRBJ1-5|NA
CASSSHLDSQPQHF
TGTGCCAGCAGCTCCCACCTTGACAGTCAGCCCCAGCATTTT
>TRBV5-1|NA|TRBJ2-3|NA
CASSLFGPDTQYF
TGCGCCAGCAGCCTGTTTGGCCCAGATACGCAGTATTTT
>TRBV6-6|many|TRBJ2-7|NA
CASSYSRGYEQYF
TGTGCCAGCAGTTACTCCAGGGGATACGAGCAGTACTTC
>TRBV2|NA|TRBJ2-7|NA
CASRSRPGPYEQYF
TGTGCCAGCAGATCCAGACCGGGCCCCTACGAGCAGTACTTC
>TRBV20-1|NA|TRBJ2-7|NA
CSELYRNEQYF
TGCAGTGAATTGTATCGGAATGAGCAGTACTTC
>TRBV5-1|many|TRBJ2-3|TRBD2
CASSFTGGPPDTQYF
TGCGCCAGCAGCTTCACGGGAGGGCCGCCAGATACGCAGTATTTT
>TRBV5-1|many|TRBJ2-1|NA
CASSLAGTLTRGQFF
TGCGCCAGCAGCTTGGCCGGGACACTCACTCGTGGGCAGTTCTTC
>TRBV28|many|TRBJ2-5|NA
CASSLSQVPQETQYF
TGTGCCAGCAGTCTGAGCCAGGTCCCCCAAGAGACCCAGTACTTC
>TRBV10-3|NA|TRBJ2-7|NA
CAITGQMNYEQYF
TGTGCCATAACTGGACAGATGAACTACGAGCAGTACTTC
>TRBV18|many|TRBJ2-5|NA
CASSPPTPLVEETQYF
TGTGCCAGCTCACCACCCACCCCATTAGTCGAAGAGACCCAGTACTTC
>TRBV7-3|many|TRBJ2-4|NA
CASSDRGDPNIQYF
TGTGCCAGCAGCGATAGAGGGGACCCAAACATTCAGTACTTC
>TRBV20-1|many|TRBJ2-5|NA
CSARRAQETQYF
TGCAGTGCTAGGAGAGCGCAAGAGACCCAGTACTTC
>TRBV4-3|NA|TRBJ1-2|NA
CASSQEGGRVDGYTF
TGCGCCAGCAGCCAAGAAGGAGGCAGGGTTGATGGCTACACCTTC
>TRBV27|NA|TRBJ1-6|NA
CASKEDSHNSPLHF
TGTGCCAGCAAAGAGGACAGCCATAATTCACCCCTCCACTTT
>TRBV5-1|many|TRBJ2-4|TRBD1
CASSSGQGTVKNIQYF
TGCGCCAGCAGCTCTGGACAGGGGACAGTCAAAAACATTCAGTACTTC
>TRBV24-1|many|TRBJ2-1|TRBD2
CATSDPLAGGDHEQFF
TGTGCCACCAGTGATCCTCTAGCGGGAGGGGATCATGAGCAGTTCTTC
>TRBV7-9|many|TRBJ2-3|NA
CASSLKDTQYF
TGCGCCAGCAGCTTAAAAGATACGCAGTATTTT
>TRBV4-1|NA|TRBJ2-7|NA
CASSPPFPSSYEQYF
TGCGCCAGCAGTCCCCCCTTCCCGAGCTCCTACGAGCAGTACTTC
>TRBV29-1|NA|TRBJ1-5|NA
CSVIRGADQPQHF
TGCAGCGTTATTAGGGGCGCGGATCAGCCCCAGCATTTT
>TRBV9|many|TRBJ1-1|NA
CASSASMGNTEAFF
TGTGCCAGCAGCGCCAGCATGGGGAACACTGAAGCTTTCTTT
>TRBV18|few|TRBJ2-3|TRBD2
CASSPLAKGLATDTQYF
TGTGCCAGCTCACCACTCGCAAAGGGACTAGCGACAGATACGCAGTATTTT
>TRBV15|NA|TRBJ2-5|NA
CATSFDLSQETQYF
TGTGCCACCAGCTTTGACTTGAGTCAAGAGACCCAGTACTTC